This T cell receptor (beta chain) derives from a study of early T cells in non-severe SARS-CoV-2 infection. Study at large: The input, bulk RNA from unsorted whole blood, was sequenced, and chains were unpaired.

Notes on the study in general: In VDJdb matching, anti-spike CD8 responses were favored while private and CD4 specificities went missing.

Molecules of cDNA were individually given unique molecular identifiers that were attached to them. TCRdb analysed the 5' RACE reads with MiXCR anew, one entry per CDR3 protein. The sample contains tens of thousands of distinct CDR3 sequences, about 23% of which appear only once. V was pared by 6 bases and J by 4 bases, with 9 bases of the junction left unmatched. This CDR3 region has 15 residues. Germline-derived CDR1 and CDR2 are MNHEY and SVGAGI. This clonotype was recorded once. The antigen is undetermined. The rearrangement uses TRBV6-5 and TRBJ2-5; 9 bases match TRBD1. The receptor was isolated from an adult who was a healthcare worker with PCR-confirmed SARS-CoV-2 infection or an uninfected control (not recorded which). The material was whole blood, obtained at baseline. The CDR3 nucleotides are TGTGCCAGCAGCCCGACCGGGACAGGGAGAGAGACCCAGTACTTC. It is translated as CASSPTGTGRETQYF.